A selection of T cell receptor beta chains follows, all from one sample in a study of cytomegalovirus exposure and HLA in healthy donors. Repertoires were generated with immunoSEQ multiplex PCR, while TCRdb's copy carries only in-frame clones and drops some. The repertoire consists of some 200,000 clones, with about 79% occurring once and the leading ten covering about an eighth. Material for sequencing was PBMCs. Receptors originate from a woman younger than 45 in good health and CMV-seropositive. The CDR3 runs from the conserved cysteine through the conserved F or W. The order of the fields is clone size, J gene, D gene, V gene, CDR3 protein, CDR3 DNA. The D gene is left open where the match is weak. Size is omitted from some rows. Given values are once, few, many or a class for expanded clones.

>few|TRBJ2-7|.|TRBV19
CASSIAGSSYEQYF
TGTGCCAGTAGTATTGCGGGGAGCTCCTACGAGCAGTACTTC
>once|TRBJ2-7|.|TRBV2
CASSEAGYEQYF
TGTGCCAGCAGTGAGGCGGGTTACGAGCAGTACTTC
>.|TRBJ2-7|.|TRBV4-1
CASSQAPVSYEQYF
TGCGCCAGCAGCCAAGCCCCGGTCTCCTACGAGCAGTACTTC
>.|TRBJ1-1|TRBD1|TRBV2
CASSEAGQATFEAFF
TGTGCCAGCAGTGAAGCGGGACAGGCAACGTTTGAAGCTTTCTTT
>.|TRBJ2-3|TRBD2|TRBV18
CASSPSSGRLDTQYF
TGTGCCAGCTCACCCTCTAGCGGGAGGTTGGATACGCAGTATTTT
>.|TRBJ2-7|TRBD2|TRBV6-5
CASSSPGTSVYEQYF
TGTGCCAGCAGTTCCCCCGGGACTAGCGTATACGAGCAGTACTTC
>.|TRBJ2-3|TRBD2|TRBV25-1
CASSDPGGGQDTQYF
TGTGCCAGCAGCGACCCCGGGGGGGGGCAAGATACGCAGTATTTT
>few|TRBJ2-7|TRBD1|TRBV28
CASSPRQGGYEQYF
TGTGCCAGCAGTCCAAGACAGGGCGGCTACGAGCAGTACTTC
>.|TRBJ1-2|.|TRBV28
CASSWRTYGYTF
TGTGCCAGCAGTTGGAGGACCTATGGCTACACCTTC
>.|TRBJ1-5|TRBD1|TRBV2
CASGGDSNQPQHF
TGTGCCAGCGGTGGGGACAGTAATCAGCCCCAGCATTTT
>.|TRBJ2-7|TRBD1|TRBV6-5
CASGRGRNEQYF
TGTGCCAGCGGCAGGGGGCGCAACGAGCAGTACTTC
>once|TRBJ2-7|.|TRBV29-1
CSVDSAQPPYEQYF
TGCAGCGTTGATTCCGCACAGCCGCCTTACGAGCAGTACTTC
>.|TRBJ1-2|TRBD1|TRBV9
CASSRPGTGDKAYGYTF
TGTGCCAGCAGTCGTCCCGGGACAGGGGATAAGGCCTATGGCTACACCTTC
>few|TRBJ1-1|.|TRBV2
CASSVPSEAFF
TGTGCCAGCAGTGTCCCCAGTGAAGCTTTCTTT
>.|TRBJ2-1|.|TRBV2
CASSDEPNIPYNEQFF
TGTGCCAGCAGTGATGAGCCCAATATCCCCTACAATGAGCAGTTCTTC
>.|TRBJ1-1|.|TRBV10-3
CAISDRTNTEAFF
TGTGCCATCAGTGACAGAACGAACACTGAAGCTTTCTTT
>.|TRBJ1-3|.|TRBV6-6
CASSQGSAGNTIYF
TGTGCCAGCAGTCAGGGGTCCGCTGGAAACACCATATATTTT
>.|TRBJ1-5|.|TRBV4-1
CASSQDVAPFIAEQPQHF
TGCGCCAGCAGCCAAGATGTCGCCCCATTTATCGCGGAACAGCCCCAGCATTTT
>few|TRBJ2-2|TRBD1|TRBV7-8
CASSRTGTNTGELFF
TGTGCCAGCAGCCGGACAGGCACGAACACCGGGGAGCTGTTTTTT
>.|TRBJ1-1|.|TRBV7-8
CASSLVTRTNTEAFF
TGTGCCAGCAGCTTAGTCACCAGAACGAACACTGAAGCTTTCTTT
>.|TRBJ1-3|.|TRBV6-6
CASSYDTSSGNTIYF
TGTGCCAGCAGTTACGACACCTCCTCTGGAAACACCATATATTTT
>.|TRBJ2-5|TRBD2|TRBV19
CASSPGLAGVRETQYF
TGTGCCAGTAGCCCGGGACTAGCGGGAGTAAGAGAGACCCAGTACTTC
>.|TRBJ2-7|TRBD1|TRBV29-1
CSVESLQGSQHF
TGCAGCGTCGAATCCTTACAGGGGTCGCAGCACTTC
>.|TRBJ1-5|.|TRBV6-5
CASSTQGHQPQHF
TGTGCCAGCAGCACCCAGGGGCATCAGCCCCAGCATTTT
>.|TRBJ1-1|.|TRBV20-1
CSARQDRAFF
TGCAGTGCGAGACAGGATAGGGCTTTCTTT
>.|TRBJ1-1|TRBD1|TRBV4-1
CASSQDGTAPANTEAFF
TGCGCCAGCAGCCAAGATGGGACAGCCCCAGCGAACACTGAAGCTTTCTTT
>.|TRBJ2-1|.|TRBV9
CASSVRDSRNEQFF
TGTGCCAGCAGCGTACGGGACTCTAGGAATGAGCAGTTCTTC
>once|TRBJ2-7|.|TRBV28
CASSLNHEQYF
TGTGCCAGCAGTCTAAACCACGAGCAGTACTTC
>.|TRBJ1-2|TRBD1|TRBV29-1
CSVIPGQGLYGYTF
TGCAGCGTAATCCCGGGACAGGGGCTTTATGGCTACACCTTC
>.|TRBJ1-5|.|TRBV5-8
CASSPFNQPQHF
TGTGCCAGCAGCCCTTTTAATCAGCCCCAGCATTTT
>.|TRBJ1-1|.|TRBV6-6
CASSYSAGRTTEAFF
TGTGCCAGCAGTTACTCGGCAGGGCGGACGACTGAAGCTTTCTTT
>.|TRBJ2-1|TRBD1|TRBV9
CASSVENRGNEQFF
TGTGCCAGCAGCGTAGAAAACAGGGGCAATGAGCAGTTCTTC
>.|TRBJ2-1|TRBD2|TRBV25-1
CASSAPGTSGHEQFF
TGTGCCAGCAGTGCGCCCGGGACTAGTGGGCATGAGCAGTTCTTC
>.|TRBJ2-1|.|TRBV6-5
CASSSFSGYNEQFF
TGTGCCAGCAGTTCGTTTTCCGGGTACAATGAGCAGTTCTTC
>.|TRBJ1-2|TRBD1|TRBV6-6
CASSPGQAPNYGYTF
TGTGCCAGCAGCCCTGGACAGGCTCCTAACTATGGCTACACCTTC
>.|TRBJ2-1|.|TRBV9
CASSDIPGVGSYNEQFF
TGTGCCAGCAGCGACATTCCAGGGGTAGGGTCCTACAATGAGCAGTTCTTC
>once|TRBJ2-5|TRBD1|TRBV28
CASRAGGLETQYF
TGTGCCAGCAGGGCAGGGGGTTTAGAGACCCAGTACTTC
>.|TRBJ2-1|.|TRBV4-1
CASSQQTGSYNEQFF
TGCGCCAGCAGCCAACAAACCGGGAGCTACAATGAGCAGTTCTTC
>.|TRBJ1-5|TRBD1|TRBV6-5
CASSLGTGNQPQHF
TGTGCCAGCAGTTTAGGGACAGGGAATCAGCCCCAGCATTTT
>few|TRBJ1-1|.|TRBV6-1
CASSEQENTEAFF
TGTGCCAGCAGTGAACAGGAGAACACTGAAGCTTTCTTT
>.|TRBJ2-3|TRBD2|TRBV7-9
CASSLDLRGLAGGSDTQYF
TGTGCCAGCAGCTTAGATCTAAGAGGACTAGCGGGAGGTTCAGATACGCAGTATTTT